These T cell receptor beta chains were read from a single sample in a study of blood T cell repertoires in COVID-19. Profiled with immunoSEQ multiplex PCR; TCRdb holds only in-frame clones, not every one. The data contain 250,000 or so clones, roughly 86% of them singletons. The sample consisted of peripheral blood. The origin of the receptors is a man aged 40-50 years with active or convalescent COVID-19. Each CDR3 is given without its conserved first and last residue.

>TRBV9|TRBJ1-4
ASSVEGLQNEKLF
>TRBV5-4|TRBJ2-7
ASSTGGRSSYEQY
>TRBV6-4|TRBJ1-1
ASSDSPDRGTEAF
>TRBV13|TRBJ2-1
ASSLLAGGRSYNEQF
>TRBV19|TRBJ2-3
ASSIGGRAPDTQY
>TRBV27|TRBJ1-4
ASSLYRGPNEKLF
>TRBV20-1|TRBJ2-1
SATETSGDNNEQF
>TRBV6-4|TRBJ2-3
ASSRLAGAADTQY
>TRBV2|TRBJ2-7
ASSPARDRVGEQY
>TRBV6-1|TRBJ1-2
ASSVHRVYGYT
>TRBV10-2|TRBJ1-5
ASSESSRVAGQPQH
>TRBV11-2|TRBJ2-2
ASSRSGLAGSATGELF
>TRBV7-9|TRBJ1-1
ASSLVFLDSEAF
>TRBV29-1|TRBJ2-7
SVEKRAGARDEQY
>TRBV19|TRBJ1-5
ASRDTGMPSNQPQH
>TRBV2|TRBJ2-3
ASSQGYETQY
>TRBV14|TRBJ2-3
ASSQRRTSGAKLTDTQY
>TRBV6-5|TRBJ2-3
ASTGGRAISSTQY
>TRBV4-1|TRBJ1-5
ASSQVHSPWGSSNQPQH
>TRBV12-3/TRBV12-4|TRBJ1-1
ASSFGANTEAF
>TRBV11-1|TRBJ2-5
ASSLTGTSRETQY
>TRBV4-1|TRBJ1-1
ASSQGRDRVQERPEAF
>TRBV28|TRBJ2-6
ASRGLGANVLT
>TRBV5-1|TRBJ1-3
ASSPLTGSGNTIY
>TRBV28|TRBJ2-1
ASSPRDRVIDEQF
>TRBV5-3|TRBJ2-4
ARSSISRDRPSAKNIQY
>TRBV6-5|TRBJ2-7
ASRISRDRPYEQY
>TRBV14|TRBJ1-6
ASSPRGRQDSPLH
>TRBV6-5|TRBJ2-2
ASRYTGSKNTGELF
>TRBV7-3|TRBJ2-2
ASSPQHLAGRNTGELF
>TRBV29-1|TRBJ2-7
SVDRAPSYEQY
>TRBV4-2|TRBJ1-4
ASSRNSATNEKLF
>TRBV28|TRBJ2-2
ASSHRGGTGELF
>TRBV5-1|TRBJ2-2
ASSSPGGAGTGELF
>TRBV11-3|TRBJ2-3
ASSRRGGASSDTQY
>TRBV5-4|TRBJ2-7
ASSTGTVRSYEQY
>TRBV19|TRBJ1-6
ASTRIGANSPLH
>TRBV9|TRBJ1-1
ASSRLLNTEAF
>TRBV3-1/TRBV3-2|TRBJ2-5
ASSQVPSGGETQY
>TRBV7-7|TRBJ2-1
ASSISGKCVEQF
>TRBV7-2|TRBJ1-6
ASSREGTSYNSPLH
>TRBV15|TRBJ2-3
ATSREKRGGTDTQY